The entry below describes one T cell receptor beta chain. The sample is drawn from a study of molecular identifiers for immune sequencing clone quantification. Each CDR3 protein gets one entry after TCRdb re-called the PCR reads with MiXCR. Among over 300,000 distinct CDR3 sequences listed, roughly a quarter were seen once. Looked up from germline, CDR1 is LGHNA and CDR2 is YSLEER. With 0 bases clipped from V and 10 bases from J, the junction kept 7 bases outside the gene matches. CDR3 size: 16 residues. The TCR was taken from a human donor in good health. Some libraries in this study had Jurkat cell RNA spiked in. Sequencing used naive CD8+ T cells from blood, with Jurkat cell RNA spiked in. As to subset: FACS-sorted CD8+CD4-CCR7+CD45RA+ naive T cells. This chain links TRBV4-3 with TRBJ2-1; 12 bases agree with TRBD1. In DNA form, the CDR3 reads TGCGCCAGCAGCCAAGATCGGGACAGGGGGCCTCAAGAGCAGTTCTTC. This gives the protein CASSQDRDRGPQEQFF.